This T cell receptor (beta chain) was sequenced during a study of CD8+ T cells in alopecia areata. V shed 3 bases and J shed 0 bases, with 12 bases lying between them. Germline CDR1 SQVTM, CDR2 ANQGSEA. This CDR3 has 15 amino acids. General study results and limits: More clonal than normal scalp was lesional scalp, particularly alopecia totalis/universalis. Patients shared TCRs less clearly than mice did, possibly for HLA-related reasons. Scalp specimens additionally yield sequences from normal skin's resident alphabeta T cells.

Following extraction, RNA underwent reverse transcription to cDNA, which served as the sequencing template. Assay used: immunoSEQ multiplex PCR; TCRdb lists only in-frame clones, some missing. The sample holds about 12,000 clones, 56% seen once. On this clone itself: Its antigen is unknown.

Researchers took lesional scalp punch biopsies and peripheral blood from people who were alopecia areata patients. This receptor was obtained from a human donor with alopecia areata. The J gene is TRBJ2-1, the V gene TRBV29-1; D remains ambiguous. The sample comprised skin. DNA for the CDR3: TGCAGCGTTGACATCGTCAGGTTCTCCTACAATGAGCAGTTCTTC. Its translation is CSVDIVRFSYNEQFF.